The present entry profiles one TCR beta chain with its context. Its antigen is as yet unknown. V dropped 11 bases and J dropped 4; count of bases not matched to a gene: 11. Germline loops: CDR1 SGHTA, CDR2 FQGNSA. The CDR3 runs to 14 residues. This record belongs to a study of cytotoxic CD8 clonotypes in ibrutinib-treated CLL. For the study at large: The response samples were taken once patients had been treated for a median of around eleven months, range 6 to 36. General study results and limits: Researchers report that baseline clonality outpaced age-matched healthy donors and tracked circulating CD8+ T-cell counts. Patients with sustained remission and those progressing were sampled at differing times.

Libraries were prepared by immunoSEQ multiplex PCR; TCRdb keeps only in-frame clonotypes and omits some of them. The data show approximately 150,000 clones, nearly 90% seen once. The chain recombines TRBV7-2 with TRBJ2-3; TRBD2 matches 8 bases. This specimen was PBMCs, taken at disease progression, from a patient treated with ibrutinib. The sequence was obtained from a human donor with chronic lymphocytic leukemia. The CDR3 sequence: CAARNERESDTQYF. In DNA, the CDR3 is TGTGCCGCCAGAAACGAGCGGGAGTCAGATACGCAGTATTTT.